A single sample is the source of the 22 T cell receptor beta chains below, sequenced in a study of shared clonotypes between healthy human individuals. Using immunoSEQ multiplex PCR, the repertoire was profiled, and TCRdb retains in-frame clones only, with some absent. The sample lists 400,000 to 600,000 clones; 79% were seen once. Material: PBMCs. The receptor set was obtained from a woman aged 40 to 55 in good health. Some clones in this sample may be carry-over from other donors' samples.

In the case of this clone: The junction does not match germline at one end; this may be a read error. The CDR3 DNA is TGTGCCAGCAGCTTAGCTCCCGGGATACCTTCTAACTTC. Translation gives CASSLAPGIPSNF. The chain recombines TRBV11-1 with TRBJ2-7, with D maybe TRBD2 (5 bases). Germline CDR1 and CDR2: SGHAT and FQDESV (reference sequence). The CDR3 has 13 amino acids.

The chain links TRBV15 to TRBJ2-2; tentatively, D is TRBD1 (5 bases). V dropped 0 bases and J dropped 5 bases, with 10 bases sitting between them. Germline CDR1 reads LNHNV; CDR2 reads YYDKDF (reference sequence). The CDR3 sequence is 15 residues long. Here the CDR3 reads CATSREGDGTGELFF. CDR3 in DNA: TGTGCCACCAGCAGAGAAGGGGATGGAACCGGGGAGCTGTTTTTT. Full variable domain (missing parts from reference TRBV15 and TRBJ2-2): DAMVIQNPRYQVTQFGKPVTLSCSQTLNHNVMYWYQQKSSQAPKLLFHYYDKDFNNEADTPDNFQSRRPNTSFCFLDIRSPGLGDTAMYLCATSREGDGTGELFFGEGSRLTVL.

The V call is TRBV19, the J call TRBJ1-2; D is ambiguous. The germline V and J ends were trimmed by 5 bases and 8 bases, with 15 bases remaining between them. The CDR3 is 13 residues long. Germline lookup yields CDR1 LNHDA and CDR2 SQIVND (reference sequence). The CDR3 DNA is TGTGCCAGTAGTCCCTTGATAGGGAGAGGCTACACCTTC. It yields the protein CASSPLIGRGYTF.

The chain couples TRBV6-6 to TRBJ2-5; D ambiguous. CDR3 length: 12 amino acids. V dropped 6 bases and J dropped 5 bases, with 10 bases sitting between them. CDR1 and CDR2 (germline): MNHNY, SVGAGI (reference sequence). Written as DNA, the CDR3 is TGTGCCAGCAGCTCCGTCCCGGAGACCCAGTACTTC. This gives the protein CASSSVPETQYF.

CDR3 bases: TGTGCCAGCAGCCTGGGGACCCGGGAGCAGTACTTC. This translates into CASSLGTREQYF. V gene TRBV11-3 combines with J gene TRBJ2-7, with D perhaps being TRBD1 or TRBD2 (5 bases each). This CDR3 is 12 amino acids long. The V gene lost 5 bases and the J gene lost 7 bases, with 12 bases spanning the gap. CDR1 is SGHNT, CDR2 YENEEA, per germline.

As regards this clone: Other DNA sequences in the same sample also yield this CDR3. The V and J genes are TRBV9 and TRBJ2-7, with 7 nucleotides matching TRBD2. With 0 bases clipped from V and 4 bases from J, the junction kept 4 bases outside the gene matches. Germline V gene data show CDR1 as SGDLS and CDR2 as YYNGEE. The CDR3 is 14 residues long. The CDR3 reads CASSVDGRSYEQYF. The CDR3 DNA is TGTGCCAGCAGCGTAGACGGGAGGTCTTACGAGCAGTACTTC.

The chain combines TRBV29-1 with TRBJ1-1, with 8 bases lining up with TRBD1. V lost 6 bases to trimming and J lost 1 base; unmatched junction nucleotides: 4. The CDR3 consists of 13 residues. Germline V gives CDR1 SQVTM, CDR2 ANQGSEA. Written as DNA, the CDR3 is TGCAGCGTCACAGGGACAGGGAACACTGAAGCTTTCTTT. Residues: CSVTGTGNTEAFF.

A remark on this clone: One end of the junction is discordant with germline, which a read error may explain. This sequence joins TRBV29-1 and TRBJ2-1, with TRBD2 identical over 16 bases. The CDR3 is 16 amino acids. Germline CDR1 is SQVTM and CDR2 is ANQGSEA. The CDR3 DNA reads as TGCAGCGTAGAAGGGACTAGCGGGGGGGACTACAATGAGCAGTTCTTC. It translates to CSVEGTSGGDYNEQFF.

The chain links TRBV7-9 to TRBJ2-1, with 12 positions matching TRBD2. The length of the CDR3 is 16 residues. With V trimmed by 4 bases and J by 7 bases, 8 bases remained unmatched. Germline CDR1 is SEHNR and CDR2 is FQNEAQ (reference sequence). The CDR3 here is CASSSLTSGRMNEQFF. The CDR3 nucleotides read TGTGCCAGCAGCTCCCTAACTAGCGGGAGGATGAATGAGCAGTTCTTC.

At least ten counts were recorded for this clone. This chain links TRBV6-5 with TRBJ2-7; tentatively, D is TRBD2 (5 bases). CDR1 is MNHEY, CDR2 SVGAGI, per germline. Trimming pared 6 bases from V and 0 bases from J, leaving 12 bases between. This CDR3 is built from 14 residues. The CDR3 here is CASSQRYSSYEQYF. DNA for the CDR3: TGTGCCAGCAGCCAGCGGTATTCCTCCTACGAGCAGTACTTC.

The chain combines TRBV18 with TRBJ1-1; TRBD1 matches at 8 bases. This CDR3 has 18 amino acids. Germline V CDR1 and CDR2: KGHSH, LQKENI. V shed 4 bases, J shed 3 bases, and the junction held 16 bases outside the gene matches. Here the CDR3 reads CASSQNGPGGAGDTEAFF. In DNA form, the CDR3 reads TGTGCCAGCTCACAAAATGGGCCAGGGGGCGCGGGGGACACTGAAGCTTTCTTT.

The chain couples TRBV11-3 to TRBJ2-2, with a weak D call TRBD2 (5 bases). In germline, CDR1 is SGHNT, CDR2 YENEEA. Trimming pared 8 bases from V and 1 base from J, leaving 29 bases between. The CDR3 extends over 20 amino acids. CDR3 nucleotide sequence: TGTGCCAGCGTGTTACCCGGGAATTTGTGGCACATACTGAACACCGGGGAGCTGTTTTTT. It translates to CASVLPGNLWHILNTGELFF.

This sequence joins TRBV5-4 and TRBJ1-1; maybe TRBD1 (5 bases). V shed 0 bases and J shed 2 bases, with 8 bases lying between them. Germline CDR1 reads SGHNT; CDR2 reads YYREEE (reference sequence). The CDR3 totals 14 residues. The CDR3 here is CASSLDGGNTEAFF. CDR3 coding DNA: TGTGCCAGCAGCTTGGATGGGGGAAACACTGAAGCTTTCTTT.

The rearrangement joins TRBV9 to TRBJ1-1; 9 bases map to TRBD1. The V gene end was trimmed by 3 bases and the J gene end by 5 bases; junction bases not matched to a gene: 14. Germline V gene sequence: CDR1 SGDLS, CDR2 YYNGEE. The CDR3 consists of 17 residues. CDR3 protein: CASSASGTGRLETEAFF. The DNA of the CDR3 is TGTGCCAGCAGCGCTTCCGGGACAGGGAGGCTGGAGACTGAAGCTTTCTTT.

V is TRBV28 and J is TRBJ1-2; tentatively, D is TRBD1 (5 bases). The germline V and J ends were trimmed by 3 bases and 0 bases, with 17 bases remaining between them. CDR1 is MDHEN and CDR2 is SYDVKM in the germline V gene. The CDR3 extends over 17 amino acids. For the CDR3, the DNA is TGTGCCAGCAGTTTCCCCCTTCTCTGGGGGGCTAACTATGGCTACACCTTC. This sequence encodes CASSFPLLWGANYGYTF.

The chain uses TRBV30 and TRBJ2-7; possibly TRBD1 for D (5 bases). The CDR3 contains 12 residues. Germline V gene data show CDR1 as GTSNPN and CDR2 as SVGIG (reference sequence). V gave up 2 bases and J gave up 3 bases, with 8 bases separating them. The CDR3 is CAWSRGNYEQYF. The CDR3 DNA reads as TGTGCCTGGAGTAGGGGTAACTACGAGCAGTACTTC.

The chain recombines TRBV5-4 with TRBJ2-7; 9 nucleotides align to TRBD2. Losses at the gene ends were 0 bases for V and 2 bases for J; bases not matched to a gene: 6. The CDR3 is made up of 16 amino acids. The germline V gene encodes CDR1 SGHNT and CDR2 YYREEE (reference sequence). CDR3 residues: CASSLGGLAGTYEQYF. In nucleotides, the CDR3 is TGTGCCAGCAGCTTGGGCGGTCTAGCGGGAACCTACGAGCAGTACTTC.

The chain combines TRBV19 with TRBJ1-1, with D unclear. The CDR3 has 16 amino acids. CDR1 is LNHDA, CDR2 SQIVND, per germline (reference sequence). V was trimmed by 1 base and J by 4 bases, leaving 16 bases between them. In DNA form, the CDR3 reads TGTGCCAGTAGTATAGTGGCGGGTAGACGGGGCACTGAAGCTTTCTTT. Encoded protein: CASSIVAGRRGTEAFF. Complete variable domain (other parts from reference TRBV19 and TRBJ1-1): DGGITQSPKYLFRKEGQNVTLSCEQNLNHDAMYWYRQDPGQGLRLIYYSQIVNDFQKGDIAEGYSVSREKKESFPLTVTSAQKNPTAFYLCASSIVAGRRGTEAFFGQGTRLTVV.

This sequence joins TRBV7-6 and TRBJ2-7; perhaps TRBD1 as D (5 bases). The V end lost 5 bases, the J end lost 2 bases, and 7 bases lay between the germline ends. The CDR3 is made up of 12 amino acids. Germline loops: CDR1 SGHVS, CDR2 FNYEAQ. The CDR3 DNA is TGTGCCAGCAGCCAGGGTCCCTACGAGCAGTACTTC. Protein product: CASSQGPYEQYF.

The rearrangement links TRBV5-4 to TRBJ2-1; 8 bases are a match to TRBD1. Germline V gene data show CDR1 as SGHNT and CDR2 as YYREEE (reference sequence). V was clipped by 4 bases and J by 0 bases; unmatched bases: 12. The CDR3 is 18 residues long. The CDR3 here is CASSRTTTGGSSYNEQFF. The CDR3 coding sequence is TGTGCCAGCAGCAGGACTACTACAGGGGGTAGCTCCTACAATGAGCAGTTCTTC.

This clone showed up just once. The rearrangement uses TRBV4-3 and TRBJ2-7, with TRBD2 matching 7 bases. V trimming: 2 bases; J trimming: 0 bases; junction bases outside the gene matches: 10. Germline V gene sequence: CDR1 LGHNA, CDR2 YSLEER. CDR3 length equals 17 residues. The CDR3, as DNA: TGCGCCAGCAGCCAATCATTGGGAGCGGGATTCTCCTACGAGCAGTACTTC. It translates to CASSQSLGAGFSYEQYF.

This clone came up a few times. The J gene is TRBJ2-6, the V gene TRBV4-3; unclear D gene. The V gene's germline CDR1 is LGHNA and CDR2 YSLEER. V gave up 0 bases and J gave up 3 bases, with 9 bases separating them. The CDR3 runs to 16 residues. The CDR3: CASSQDIVGGANVLTF. CDR3 DNA sequence: TGCGCCAGCAGCCAAGATATTGTGGGTGGGGCCAACGTCCTGACTTTC.